This TCR beta chain comes out of a study of CD8+ T cells in alopecia areata (dated by TCRdb to 2017 to 2018). As for the study more broadly: In both human patients and the C3H/HeJ mouse model, the study applied high-throughput TCRbeta sequencing to look at T cell clonal expansion in alopecia areata. In humans, TCRbeta sequencing was performed on scalp tissue and on sorted CD4+ and CD8+ peripheral blood T cells from healthy controls and from patients with patchy or totalis/universalis alopecia areata. Scalp clonality was compared among normal scalp (n=4), patchy alopecia areata scalp (n=8), and alopecia totalis/universalis scalp (n=8). RNA was obtained with the PAXgene miRNA kit for fixed scalp, the miRNeasy kit for PBMCs, and the RNeasy kit for mouse skin. TCRbeta CDR3 regions were amplified by immunoSEQ multiplex PCR with 35 Vbeta forward and 13 Jbeta reverse primers.

Per the germline V gene (reference sequence), MNHEY is the CDR1 and SMNVEV is the CDR2. V is shortened by 9 bases, J by 5 bases, and the region joining them spans 11 bases. The CDR3 has 11 amino acids, counting the end cysteine and phenylalanine. Just CDR3 DNA is preserved here, 33 bases in frame from base 1. PBMCs were isolated by density centrifugation and stained for CD3, CD4 and CD8, and CD4+ and CD8+ T cells were sorted on a FACSAria. Scalp biopsies and blood samples were obtained from unaffected controls. Overall results and qualifications from the work: Lesional scalp, especially in alopecia totalis/universalis, showed higher clonality and more expanded CD8+ clones than normal scalp, suggesting antigenic drive. Compared with mice, TCR sequences shared between patients were less clear, possibly partly because of HLA diversity across the patient population. Resident alphabeta T cells in normal human skin are also sequenced, complicating scalp TCR repertoire analysis, unlike mouse skin dominated by gammadelta T cells.

In regard to this clone: Its antigen remains unidentified. No base quality values were provided; no much bigger clone lies one nucleotide off.

Libraries were prepared through the immunoSEQ multiplex PCR assay. For TCR sequencing, RNA was extracted from every sample and reverse transcribed into cDNA to serve as template. SuperScript III was used for first-strand cDNA synthesis, primed with a 2:1 mix of oligo-dT and random hexamers. A synthetic immune receptor repertoire was used to gauge amplification bias, and whatever bias remained was removed computationally. On the study's bioinformatics: After raw reads were preprocessed to remove errors, the CDR3 was defined following IMGT conventions as running from the conserved cysteine to phenylalanine. Clonality was computed as 1 minus the Shannon entropy, with the entropy normalized by log2 of the number of productive unique TCRs. Whether scalp clones were CD4 or CD8 was inferred by matching scalp TCRbeta sequences against CD4 and CD8 repertoires sorted from blood. The immuneACCESS repertoire file appears here via TCRdb, limited to in-frame rearrangements. These files lack a portion of the clones; in checked studies, under half of the deficit traces to unresolved V genes, and the cause of the others is not known. Clone size and the V and J calls come from that table; the DNA yielded D and trimming. Present in this sample are some 200,000 clones, roughly 56% of which were seen just once. The ten largest account for roughly 5% of the sample.

The rearrangement combines TRBV27 with TRBJ2-7, with the D gene not confidently named. The specimen was CD8+ T cells sorted from blood. This clonotype was sampled from a human donor in good health. At the DNA level, the sequence is TGTGCCAGTGGGGATGAGGACGAGCAGTACTTC. This codes for CASGDEDEQYF.